This T cell receptor (beta chain) was captured in a study of shared clonotypes between healthy human individuals. Study information: Plates per donor: three CD4 naive, three CD4 memory, two CD8 naive, one CD8 memory.

The authors' processing: Filtering was not the same, since immunoSEQ gave junction-only sequences without quality scores. Data came from immunoSEQ multiplex PCR; TCRdb stores just in-frame clones and leaves some out. D and trimming were read from the DNA, whereas the V and J calls and clone size are those reported in that table. The sample includes 2 million to 3 million clones, 90% to 95% of them seen just once. Germline CDR1 SGHKS, CDR2 YYEKEE (reference sequence). The CDR3 sequence is 15 residues long. V lost 2 bases to trimming and J lost 5 bases; unmatched junction nucleotides: 8. Sequencing was carried out using naive CD4+ T cells from PBMCs. The subset is: CD45RA+ positively selected. The chain links TRBV5-5 to TRBJ2-3, with TRBD1 matching 7 bases. This sequence originates from a young man in good health. Some clones in this sample may be carry-over from other donors' samples. The CDR3 DNA reads TGTGCCAGCAGCTTACAGGGGATCTGGGGAGATACGCAGTATTTT. Its protein product is CASSLQGIWGDTQYF. Combining the CDR3 with reference TRBV5-5 and TRBJ2-3 gives the whole variable domain DAGVTQSPTHLIKTRGQQVTLRCSPISGHKSVSWYQQVLGQGPQFIFQYYEKEERGRGNFPDRFSARQFPNYSSELNVNALLLGDSALYLCASSLQGIWGDTQYFGPGTRLTVL.